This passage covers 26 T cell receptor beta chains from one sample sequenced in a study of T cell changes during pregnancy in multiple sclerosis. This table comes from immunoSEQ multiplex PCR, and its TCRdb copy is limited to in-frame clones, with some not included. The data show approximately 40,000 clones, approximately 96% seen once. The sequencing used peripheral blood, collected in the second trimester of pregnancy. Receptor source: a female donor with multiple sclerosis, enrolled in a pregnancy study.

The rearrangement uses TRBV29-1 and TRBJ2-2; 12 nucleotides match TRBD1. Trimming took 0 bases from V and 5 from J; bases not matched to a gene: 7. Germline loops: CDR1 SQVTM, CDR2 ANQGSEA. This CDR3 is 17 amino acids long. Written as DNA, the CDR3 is TGCAGCGTTGAAGATCCCGAGGGACAGGGGGCGACCGGGGAGCTGTTTTTT. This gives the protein CSVEDPEGQGATGELFF.

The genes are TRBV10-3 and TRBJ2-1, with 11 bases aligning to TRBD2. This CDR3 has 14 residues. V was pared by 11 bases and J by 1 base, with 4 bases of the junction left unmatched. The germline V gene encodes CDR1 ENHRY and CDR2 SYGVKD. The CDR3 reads CAVGLAGSYNEQFF. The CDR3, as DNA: TGTGCCGTCGGACTAGCGGGTTCCTACAATGAGCAGTTCTTC.

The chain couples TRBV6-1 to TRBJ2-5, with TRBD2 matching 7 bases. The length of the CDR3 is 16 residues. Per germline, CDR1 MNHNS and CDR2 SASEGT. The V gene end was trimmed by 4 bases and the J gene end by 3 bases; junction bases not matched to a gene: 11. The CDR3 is CASSGVGAGPKETQYF. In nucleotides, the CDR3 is TGTGCCAGCAGTGGGGTTGGAGCGGGGCCTAAAGAGACCCAGTACTTC.

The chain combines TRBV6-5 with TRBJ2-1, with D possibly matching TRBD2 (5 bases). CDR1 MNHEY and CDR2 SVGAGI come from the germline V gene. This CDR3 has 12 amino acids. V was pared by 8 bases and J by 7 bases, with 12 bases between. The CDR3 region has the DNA TGTGCCAGCTCGCGAGCGGCAAATGAGCAGTTCTTC. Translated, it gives CASSRAANEQFF.

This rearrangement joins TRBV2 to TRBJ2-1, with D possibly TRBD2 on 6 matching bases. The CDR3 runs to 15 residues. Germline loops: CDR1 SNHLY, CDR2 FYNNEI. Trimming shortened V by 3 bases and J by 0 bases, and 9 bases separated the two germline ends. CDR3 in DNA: TGTGCCAGCAGTGAGGACGGGAGCTCCTACAATGAGCAGTTCTTC. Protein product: CASSEDGSSYNEQFF.

The CDR3 coding sequence is TGTGCCAGCTCAGTCGGACTAGCGGGACTCGAGCAGTACTTC. Amino acid sequence: CASSVGLAGLEQYF. The V call is TRBV18, the J call TRBJ2-7, with 12 bases lining up with TRBD2. This CDR3 is 14 amino acids long. Germline CDR1 and CDR2: KGHSH and LQKENI. With V trimmed by 5 bases and J by 6 bases, 5 bases remained unmatched.

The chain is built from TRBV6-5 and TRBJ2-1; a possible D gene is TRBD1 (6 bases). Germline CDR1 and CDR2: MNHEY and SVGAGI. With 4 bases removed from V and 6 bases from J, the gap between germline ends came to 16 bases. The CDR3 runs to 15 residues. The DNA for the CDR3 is TGTGCCAGCAGTTCTTTACCGGGACATCCCAATGAGCAGTTCTTC. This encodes CASSSLPGHPNEQFF.

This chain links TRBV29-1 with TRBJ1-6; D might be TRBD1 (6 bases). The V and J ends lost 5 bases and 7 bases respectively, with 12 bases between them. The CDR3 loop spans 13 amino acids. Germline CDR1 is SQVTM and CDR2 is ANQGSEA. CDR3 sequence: CSVRAGDNSPLHF. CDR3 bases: TGCAGCGTTCGGGCAGGGGACAATTCACCCCTCCACTTT.

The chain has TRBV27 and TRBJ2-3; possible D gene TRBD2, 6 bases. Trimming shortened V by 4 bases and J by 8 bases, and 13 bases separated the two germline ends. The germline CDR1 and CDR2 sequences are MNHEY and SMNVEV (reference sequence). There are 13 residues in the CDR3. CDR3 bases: TGTGCCAGCAGTTCACTTGGGGGGAGTACGCAGTATTTT. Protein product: CASSSLGGSTQYF.

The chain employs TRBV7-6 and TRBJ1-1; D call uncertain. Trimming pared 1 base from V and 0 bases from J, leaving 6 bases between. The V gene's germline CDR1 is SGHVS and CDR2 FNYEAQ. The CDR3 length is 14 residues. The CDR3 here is CASSLERVNTEAFF. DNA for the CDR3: TGTGCCAGCAGCTTAGAGAGAGTGAACACTGAAGCTTTCTTT.

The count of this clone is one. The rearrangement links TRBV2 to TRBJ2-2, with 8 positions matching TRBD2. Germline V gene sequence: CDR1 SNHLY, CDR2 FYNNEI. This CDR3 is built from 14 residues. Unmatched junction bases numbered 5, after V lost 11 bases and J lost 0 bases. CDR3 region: CAGRLASNTGELFF. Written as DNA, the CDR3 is TGTGCCGGACGACTAGCGTCGAACACCGGGGAGCTGTTTTTT.

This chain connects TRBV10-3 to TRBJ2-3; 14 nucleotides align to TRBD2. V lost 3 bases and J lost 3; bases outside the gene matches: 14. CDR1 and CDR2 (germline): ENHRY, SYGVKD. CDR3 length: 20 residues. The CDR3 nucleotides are TGTGCCATCAGTGATAGTACCGGGACTAGCGGGGGAGAGCATACAGATACGCAGTATTTT. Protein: CAISDSTGTSGGEHTDTQYF.

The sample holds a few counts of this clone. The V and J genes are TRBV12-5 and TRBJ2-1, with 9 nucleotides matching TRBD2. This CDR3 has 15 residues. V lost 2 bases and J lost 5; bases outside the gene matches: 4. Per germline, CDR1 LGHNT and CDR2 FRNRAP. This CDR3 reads CASGLRLAENNEQFF. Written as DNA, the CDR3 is TGTGCTAGTGGTTTGAGACTAGCGGAGAACAATGAGCAGTTCTTC.

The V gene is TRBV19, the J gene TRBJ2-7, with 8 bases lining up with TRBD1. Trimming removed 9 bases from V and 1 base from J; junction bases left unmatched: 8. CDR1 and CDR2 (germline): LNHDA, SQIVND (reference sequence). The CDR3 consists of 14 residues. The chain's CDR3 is CASSDRGRSYEQYF. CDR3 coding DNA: TGTGCCAGCAGCGACAGGGGAAGGTCCTACGAGCAGTACTTC.

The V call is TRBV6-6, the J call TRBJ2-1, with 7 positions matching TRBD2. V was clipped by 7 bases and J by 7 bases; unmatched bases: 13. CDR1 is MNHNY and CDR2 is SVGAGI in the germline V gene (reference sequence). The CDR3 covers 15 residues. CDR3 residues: CASTPLGARGNEQFF. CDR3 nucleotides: TGTGCCAGCACCCCCTTGGGCGCGCGGGGGAATGAGCAGTTCTTC.

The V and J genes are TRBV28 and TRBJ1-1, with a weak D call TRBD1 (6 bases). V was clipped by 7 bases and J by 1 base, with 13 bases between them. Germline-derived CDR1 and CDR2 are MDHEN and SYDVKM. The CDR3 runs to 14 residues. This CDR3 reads CASTWGQQNTEAFF. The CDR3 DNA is TGTGCCAGCACCTGGGGACAACAGAACACTGAAGCTTTCTTT.

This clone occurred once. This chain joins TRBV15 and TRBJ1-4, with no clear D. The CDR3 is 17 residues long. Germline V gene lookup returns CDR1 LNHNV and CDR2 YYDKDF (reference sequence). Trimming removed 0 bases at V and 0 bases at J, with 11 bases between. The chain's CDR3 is CATSRDEVEATNEKLFF. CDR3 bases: TGTGCCACCAGCAGAGATGAGGTCGAAGCAACTAATGAAAAACTGTTTTTT.

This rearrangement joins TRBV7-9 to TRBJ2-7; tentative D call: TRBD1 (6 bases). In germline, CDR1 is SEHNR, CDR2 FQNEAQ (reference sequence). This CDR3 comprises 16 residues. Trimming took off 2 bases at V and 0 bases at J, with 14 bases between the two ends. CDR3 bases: TGTGCCAGCAGCTTATCCACCGACAGGAACTCCTACGAGCAGTACTTC. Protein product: CASSLSTDRNSYEQYF.

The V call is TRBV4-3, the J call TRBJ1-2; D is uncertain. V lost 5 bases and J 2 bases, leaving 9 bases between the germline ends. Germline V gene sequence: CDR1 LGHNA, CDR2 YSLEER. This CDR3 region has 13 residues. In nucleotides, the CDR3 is TGCGCCAGCAGCGAGGAAAAGAACTATGGCTACACCTTC. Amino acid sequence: CASSEEKNYGYTF.

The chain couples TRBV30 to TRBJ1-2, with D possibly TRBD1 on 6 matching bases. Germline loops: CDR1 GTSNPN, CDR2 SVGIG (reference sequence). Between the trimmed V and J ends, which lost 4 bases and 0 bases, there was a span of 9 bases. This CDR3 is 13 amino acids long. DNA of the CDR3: TGTGCCTGGACAGGGGCCGCTAACTATGGCTACACCTTC. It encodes CAWTGAANYGYTF.

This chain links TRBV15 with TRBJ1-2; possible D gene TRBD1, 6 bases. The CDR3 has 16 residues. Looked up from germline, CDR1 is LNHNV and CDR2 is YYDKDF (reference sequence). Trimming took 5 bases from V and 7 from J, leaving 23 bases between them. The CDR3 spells CATSPDRRYLSSGYTF. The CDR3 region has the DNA TGTGCCACCAGCCCCGACAGGCGCTACCTCTCCTCTGGCTACACCTTC. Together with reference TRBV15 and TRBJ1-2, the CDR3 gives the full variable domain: DAMVIQNPRYQVTQFGKPVTLSCSQTLNHNVMYWYQQKSSQAPKLLFHYYDKDFNNEADTPDNFQSRRPNTSFCFLDIRSPGLGDTAMYLCATSPDRRYLSSGYTFGSGTRLTVV.

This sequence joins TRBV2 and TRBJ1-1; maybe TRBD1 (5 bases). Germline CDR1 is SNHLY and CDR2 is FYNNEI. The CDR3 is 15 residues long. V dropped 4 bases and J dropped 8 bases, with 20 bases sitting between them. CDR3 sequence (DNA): TGTGCCAGCAGTGTAACGGGACTAGGAAAATCAGAAGCTTTCTTT. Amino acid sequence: CASSVTGLGKSEAFF.

CDR3 region: CASDTWGDHGYTF. The CDR3 nucleotides read TGTGCCAGCGACACCTGGGGGGACCATGGCTACACCTTC. The V and J genes are TRBV6-1 and TRBJ1-2, with a possible D match to TRBD1 (5 bases). With 8 bases removed from V and 6 bases from J, the gap between germline ends came to 16 bases. CDR1 and CDR2 from the germline V gene are MNHNS and SASEGT. The CDR3 loop spans 13 amino acids.

This CDR3 reads CASLRTGWTGELFF. DNA of the CDR3: TGTGCCAGTCTTCGGACAGGTTGGACCGGGGAGCTGTTTTTT. This chain connects TRBV19 to TRBJ2-2; 7 nucleotides match TRBD1. Germline-derived CDR1 and CDR2 are LNHDA and SQIVND (reference sequence). Losses at the gene ends were 8 bases for V and 5 bases for J; bases not matched to a gene: 8. The CDR3 spans 14 residues. Full variable domain (missing parts from reference TRBV19 and TRBJ2-2): DGGITQSPKYLFRKEGQNVTLSCEQNLNHDAMYWYRQDPGQGLRLIYYSQIVNDFQKGDIAEGYSVSREKKESFPLTVTSAQKNPTAFYLCASLRTGWTGELFFGEGSRLTVL.

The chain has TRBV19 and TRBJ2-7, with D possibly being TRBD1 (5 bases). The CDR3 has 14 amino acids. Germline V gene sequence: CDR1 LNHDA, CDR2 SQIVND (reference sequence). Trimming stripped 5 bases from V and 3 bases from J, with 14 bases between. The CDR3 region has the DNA TGTGCCAGTAGTCCCACAGGAGTGAGCTACGAGCAGTACTTC. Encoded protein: CASSPTGVSYEQYF.

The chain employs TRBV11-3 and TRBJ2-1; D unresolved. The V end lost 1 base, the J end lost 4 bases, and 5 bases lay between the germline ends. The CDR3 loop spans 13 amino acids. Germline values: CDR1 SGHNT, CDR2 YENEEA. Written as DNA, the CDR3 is TGTGCCAGCAGCTTAGTCGGGTACAATGAGCAGTTCTTC. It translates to CASSLVGYNEQFF.